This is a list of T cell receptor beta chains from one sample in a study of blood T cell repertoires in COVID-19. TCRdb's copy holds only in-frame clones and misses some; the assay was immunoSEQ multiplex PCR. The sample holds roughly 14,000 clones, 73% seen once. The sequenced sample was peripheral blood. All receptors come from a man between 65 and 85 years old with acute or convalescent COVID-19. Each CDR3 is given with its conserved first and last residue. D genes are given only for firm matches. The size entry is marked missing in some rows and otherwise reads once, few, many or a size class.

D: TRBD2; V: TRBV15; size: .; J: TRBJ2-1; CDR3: CATSSGRYNEQFF; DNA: TGTGCCACCTCCAGCGGGAGGTACAATGAGCAGTTCTTC
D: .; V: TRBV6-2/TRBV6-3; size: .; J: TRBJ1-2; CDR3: CASSHRYRSSNYGYTF; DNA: TGTGCCAGCAGTCACCGATACAGGAGCTCCAACTATGGCTACACCTTC
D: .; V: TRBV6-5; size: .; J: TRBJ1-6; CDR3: CASSSPSSYNSPLHF; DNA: TGTGCCAGCAGTAGTCCGAGCTCCTATAATTCACCCCTCCACTTT
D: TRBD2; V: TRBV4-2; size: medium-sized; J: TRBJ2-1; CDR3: CASRGLGTSGSSYNEQFF; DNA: TGTGCCAGCAGGGGTCTCGGGACTAGCGGGAGCTCCTACAATGAGCAGTTCTTC
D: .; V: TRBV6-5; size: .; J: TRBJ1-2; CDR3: CASSYQGVGYTF; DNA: TGTGCCAGCAGTTACCAGGGTGTTGGCTACACCTTC
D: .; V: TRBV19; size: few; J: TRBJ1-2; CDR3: CASSIVTPTAAGVYGYTF; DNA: TGTGCCAGTAGTATAGTGACTCCCACAGCGGCAGGGGTCTATGGCTACACCTTC
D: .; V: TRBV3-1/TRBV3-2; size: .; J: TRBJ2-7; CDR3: CASSQLLSTYEQYF; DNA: TGTGCCAGCAGCCAACTACTCTCCACCTACGAGCAGTACTTC
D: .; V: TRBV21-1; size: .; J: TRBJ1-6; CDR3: CASSKARAGVGNSPLHF; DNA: TGTGCCAGCAGCAAAGCTAGAGCCGGGGTTGGTAATTCACCCCTCCACTTT
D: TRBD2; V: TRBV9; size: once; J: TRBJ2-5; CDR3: CASSKGTSGGLQETQYF; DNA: TGTGCCAGCAGCAAAGGGACTAGCGGGGGGCTCCAAGAGACCCAGTACTTC
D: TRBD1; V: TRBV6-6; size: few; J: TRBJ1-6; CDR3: CASHRQGSDSPLHF; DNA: TGTGCCAGCCACCGACAGGGATCAGATTCACCCCTCCACTTT
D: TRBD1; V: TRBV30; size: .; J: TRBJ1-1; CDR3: CAWRERFRGRGTEAFF; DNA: TGTGCCTGGAGAGAACGGTTCAGGGGGCGAGGGACTGAAGCTTTCTTT
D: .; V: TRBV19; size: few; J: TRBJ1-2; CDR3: CASSGQWNYGYTF; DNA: TGTGCCAGTAGTGGACAGTGGAACTATGGCTACACCTTC
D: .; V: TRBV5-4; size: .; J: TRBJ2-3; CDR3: CASSTRSSTQYF; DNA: TGTGCCAGCAGCACTAGATCGAGTACGCAGTATTTT
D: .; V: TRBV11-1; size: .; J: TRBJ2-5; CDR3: CASSLNAGAIRTQYF; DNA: TGTGCCAGCAGCTTAAACGCGGGGGCCATAAGGACCCAGTACTTC
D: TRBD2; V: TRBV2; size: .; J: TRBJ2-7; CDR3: CASSDLGSGNYEQYF; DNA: TGTGCCAGCAGTGATCTCGGTAGCGGGAACTACGAGCAGTACTTC
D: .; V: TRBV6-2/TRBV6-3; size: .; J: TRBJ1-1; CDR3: CASSDTRGTEAFF; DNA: TGTGCCAGCAGCGACACCCGAGGGACTGAAGCTTTCTTT
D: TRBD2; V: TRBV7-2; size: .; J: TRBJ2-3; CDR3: CGSGGFTDTQYF; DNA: TGTGGCTCGGGGGGATTCACAGATACGCAGTATTTT
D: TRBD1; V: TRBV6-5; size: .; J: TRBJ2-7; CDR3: CASSPGQNYEQYF; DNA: TGTGCCAGCAGTCCGGGACAGAACTACGAGCAGTACTTC
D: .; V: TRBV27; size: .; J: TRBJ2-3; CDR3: CASSPYGEDTQYF; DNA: TGTGCCAGCAGTCCATACGGGGAGGATACGCAGTATTTT
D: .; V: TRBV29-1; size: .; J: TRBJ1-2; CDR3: CSVDSHDSYGYTF; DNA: TGCAGCGTTGACTCGCACGACAGCTATGGCTACACCTTC
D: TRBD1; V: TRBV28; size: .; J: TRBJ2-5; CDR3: CASSPRTGGYQETQYF; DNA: TGTGCCAGCAGCCCCCGGACAGGGGGGTACCAAGAGACCCAGTACTTC
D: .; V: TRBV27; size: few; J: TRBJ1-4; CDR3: CASSFKGSGEKLFF; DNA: TGTGCCAGCAGTTTCAAAGGGAGCGGTGAAAAACTGTTTTTT
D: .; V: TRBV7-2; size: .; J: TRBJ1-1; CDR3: CASSLAAGSMNTEAFF; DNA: TGTGCCAGCAGCTTAGCGGCAGGATCTATGAACACTGAAGCTTTCTTT
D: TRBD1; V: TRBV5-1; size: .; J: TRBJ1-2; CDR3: CASSQDGQGNYGYTF; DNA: TGCGCCAGCAGCCAAGACGGACAGGGGAACTATGGCTACACCTTC
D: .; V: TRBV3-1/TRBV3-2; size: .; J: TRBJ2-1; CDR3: CASQRSTYNEQFF; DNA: TGTGCCAGCCAGCGGAGCACCTACAATGAGCAGTTCTTC